This record concerns one T cell receptor beta chain sequence. This CDR3 contains 21 residues. V was clipped by 7 bases and J by 0 bases, with 28 bases between them. The germline CDR1 and CDR2 sequences are LNHDA and SQIVND (reference sequence). Anyone with autoimmune disease history or systemic immunosuppression was excluded. Sequencing was performed with immunoSEQ multiplex PCR; in TCRdb, only in-frame clones are kept and a portion is missing. The sample lists around 25,000 clones, approximately 78% seen once, with approximately 1.5% in the top ten. The data are from a study of OX40 agonist ivuxolimab in advanced cancers.

The receptor's source is an adult with an advanced solid tumor such as melanoma, head and neck, liver or kidney cancer. The chain employs TRBV19 and TRBJ2-6; possible D gene TRBD2, 7 bases. The source was CD4+ or CD8+ T cells sorted from blood, collected in a trial of the OX40 agonist ivuxolimab. CDR3 nucleotide sequence: TGTGCCAGTAATCCTGGGGGCGCGAGAGCGGGGCAAGTCTCTGGGGCCAACGTCCTGACTTTC. This sequence encodes CASNPGGARAGQVSGANVLTF.